The TCR beta chain described here comes from a study of T cells in women clearing cervical HPV infection. Assay: immunoSEQ multiplex PCR; the TCRdb copy retains only in-frame clones and omits some. The sample is made up of more than 30,000 clones, and the top ten hold 18% of it. This clonotype was sampled from a woman between 18 and 70 years old with a cervical HPV16 infection that either progressed to CIN3+ or cleared (not recorded which). The sequenced material came from blood buffy coat.

The CDR3 bases that were read are TGTGCCAGTAGTCCCGCCGGCCCTACAGATACC. Protein: CASSPAGPTDT. From start to end, the CDR3 is CASSPAGPTDTYTF. The rearrangement joins TRBV19 to TRBJ1-2; D gene uncertain. The CDR3 goes on 3 residues after the read ends, and that part is filled in from the germline J gene. The CDR3 extends over 14 amino acids. CDR1 and CDR2 (germline): LNHDA, SQIVND (reference sequence).